The sequence of this TCR beta chain was determined in a study of OX40 agonist ivuxolimab in advanced cancers. The wider study: Partial responses occurred in three patients (one hepatocellular carcinoma, two cutaneous melanoma).

On cycle 4 day 1 and cycle 7 day 1, as well as at baseline, blood was sampled. Germline V lookup: CDR1 MDHEN, CDR2 SYDVKM. The junction had 1 base not matched to a gene; V was cut back by 7 bases and J by 7 bases. The CDR3 sequence is 11 residues long. On this clone itself: What it binds is not known.

Study findings and constraints: Low normalized T-cell clonal expansion was additionally recorded for some nonresponders. Among expanded peripheral T cells, antigen specificity went undetermined.

TCRdb's copy holds only in-frame clones and misses some; the assay was immunoSEQ multiplex PCR. The profile shows tens of thousands of clones, roughly 86% of them singletons. The chain recombines TRBV28 with TRBJ2-1; 7 bases match TRBD1. This receptor was taken from an adult with an advanced solid tumor such as melanoma, head and neck, liver or kidney cancer. This specimen was CD4+ or CD8+ T cells sorted from blood, taken in a trial of the OX40 agonist ivuxolimab. The CDR3 spells CASTRGNEQFF. The CDR3 bases are TGTGCCAGCACCAGGGGGAATGAGCAGTTCTTC.